Each of the 24 T cell receptor beta chains below was sequenced from the same sample in a study of graft-versus-host responses after intestinal transplantation (dated by TCRdb to the early 2020s). Their antigens remain unidentified. The time point label on this specimen signifies: cells obtained before transplantation from donor or recipient. The library was obtained by the immunoSEQ multiplex PCR assay. Sourced from immuneACCESS, this table was stored by TCRdb with only in-frame sequences that have V and J called. A share of the clones is absent; for the studies checked, an unresolved V gene accounts for under half, and the remainder has no known explanation. The sample contains 70,000 to 75,000 clones, roughly 90% of them found a single time. The ten largest clonotypes hold 2% to 3% of the sample. The specimen comprised unstimulated CD8+ T cells sorted from spleen or lymph node cells, sampled before intestinal transplant. All receptors derive from a human donor who received an intestinal transplant.

To note about this clone: Within the sample, other DNA sequences also encode this same CDR3. This sequence joins TRBV5-1 and TRBJ2-7, with 15 nucleotides matching TRBD2. CDR3 size: 16 residues. The trim removed 0 bases at V and 6 bases at J, leaving 4 bases unmatched. The germline V gene encodes CDR1 SGHRS and CDR2 YFSETQ. As DNA, the CDR3 is TGCGCCAGCAGCTTGGGGGGGACTAGCGGGAGGCGCGAGCAGTACTTC. Translated, it gives CASSLGGTSGRREQYF.

CDR3 loop: CASSEDRIYEQYF. The CDR3 DNA is TGTGCCAGCAGTGAAGACAGAATCTACGAGCAGTACTTC. The J gene is TRBJ2-7, the V gene TRBV2; D gene ambiguous. V lost 1 base and J 3 bases, leaving 7 bases between the germline ends. This CDR3 has 13 residues. The germline V gene encodes CDR1 SNHLY and CDR2 FYNNEI.

V usage is TRBV18 and J usage is TRBJ2-4; 14 bases match TRBD2. Trimming at V came to 3 bases and at J to 13 bases, leaving 11 bases not matched to a gene. Germline V gives CDR1 KGHSH, CDR2 LQKENI. CDR3 length: 16 residues. Here the CDR3 reads CASSPAGLAGVIRQYF. The DNA of the CDR3 is TGTGCCAGCTCACCTGCGGGACTAGCGGGGGTTATTCGCCAGTACTTC.

This chain connects TRBV9 to TRBJ1-2; unclear D gene. Germline values: CDR1 SGDLS, CDR2 YYNGEE. V gave up 2 bases and J gave up 0 bases, with 11 bases separating them. The CDR3 runs to 15 residues. The CDR3 loop reads CASSVGGLANYGYTF. The CDR3 DNA is TGTGCCAGCAGCGTCGGAGGTCTTGCTAACTATGGCTACACCTTC. Full variable domain (remainder filled in from reference TRBV9 and TRBJ1-2): DSGVTQTPKHLITATGQRVTLRCSPRSGDLSVYWYQQSLDQGLQFLIQYYNGEERAKGNILERFSAQQFPDLHSELNLSSLELGDSALYFCASSVGGLANYGYTFGSGTRLTVV.

The CDR3 region is CASSAYVGGSGNTIYF. The CDR3 DNA reads TGTGCCAGCAGTGCTTACGTGGGGGGCTCTGGAAACACCATATATTTT. The chain has TRBV2 and TRBJ1-3; the D gene is possibly TRBD1 (5 bases). Germline loops: CDR1 SNHLY, CDR2 FYNNEI. The V end was cut by 4 bases, the J end by 0 bases, with 13 bases between. The CDR3 extends over 16 amino acids.

The chain is built from TRBV6-4 and TRBJ2-3; 13 bases are shared with TRBD2. The CDR3 length is 15 residues. The J segment lost 4 bases and the V segment lost 2 bases, leaving 0 bases of the junction unmatched. CDR1 is MRHNA and CDR2 is SNTAGT in the germline V gene. The DNA for the CDR3 is TGTGCCAGCAGTGACACTAGCGGGAGGGCAGATACGCAGTATTTT. Its protein is CASSDTSGRADTQYF.

The V gene is TRBV30, the J gene TRBJ2-2; 9 nucleotides align to TRBD1. The CDR3 is 13 residues long. J lost 6 bases, V lost 5 bases, and 4 bases had no gene match. Per the germline V gene, CDR1 is GTSNPN and CDR2 is SVGIG (reference sequence). This CDR3 is CAWGQGFAGELFF. For the CDR3, the DNA is TGTGCCTGGGGACAGGGGTTTGCCGGGGAGCTGTTTTTT.

CDR3 nucleotides: TGTGCCACCCGAACCGGGACAGGGGGGTTAGGGTTTTTT. This translates into CATRTGTGGLGFF. V gene TRBV28 combines with J gene TRBJ1-4; 11 bases line up with TRBD1. The CDR3 runs to 13 residues. Unmatched junction bases numbered 14, after V lost 10 bases and J lost 16 bases. Germline V gives CDR1 MDHEN, CDR2 SYDVKM.

The V call is TRBV29-1, the J call TRBJ2-7; 8 bases are a match to TRBD2. The CDR3 extends over 15 amino acids. V shed 1 base, J shed 5 bases, and the junction held 10 bases outside the gene matches. Germline lookup yields CDR1 SQVTM and CDR2 ANQGSEA. CDR3 sequence (DNA): TGCAGCGTTGAAGGGCTAGCGGGCGGGGCTAACGAGCAGTACTTC. Amino acids: CSVEGLAGGANEQYF.

V gene TRBV6-6 combines with J gene TRBJ2-7; no firm D call. Per germline, CDR1 MNHNY and CDR2 SVGAGI (reference sequence). The CDR3 length is 13 residues. The ends were cut back, 5 bases at V and 5 bases at J, with 13 bases in the middle. For the CDR3, the DNA is TGTGCCAGCAGTAGAAAGGCGGAGAACGAGCAGTACTTC. Its translation: CASSRKAENEQYF.

This chain uses TRBV5-1 with TRBJ1-2; the D gene is possibly TRBD1 (6 bases). Germline CDR1 and CDR2: SGHRS and YFSETQ. This CDR3 contains 12 residues. Trimming left V 4 bases short and J 7 bases short, with 11 bases between. The DNA for the CDR3 is TGCGCCAGCAGCGTGGACAGCTCTGGCTACACCTTC. This translates into CASSVDSSGYTF.

The V and J genes are TRBV10-3 and TRBJ2-7, with 7 bases fitting TRBD2. Germline lookup yields CDR1 ENHRY and CDR2 SYGVKD. The CDR3 consists of 14 residues. The ends lost 4 bases at V and 5 bases at J; junction bases unmatched: 8. The CDR3 sequence: CAISAPAGRDEQYF. The CDR3 region has the DNA TGTGCCATCAGTGCGCCCGCAGGGAGGGACGAGCAGTACTTC.

The chain uses TRBV6-1 and TRBJ1-1; D is possibly TRBD1 (6 bases). The CDR3 covers 14 residues. V shed 6 bases and J shed 4 bases, with 15 bases lying between them. Germline CDR1 MNHNS, CDR2 SASEGT. CDR3 bases: TGTGCCAGCAGCCCAGGGGCCCTGGGCACTGAAGCTTTCTTT. Protein: CASSPGALGTEAFF.

In regard to this clone: The same CDR3 can be traced to other DNA sequences in this sample. The chain recombines TRBV6-5 with TRBJ2-7, with D unresolved. CDR1 is MNHEY and CDR2 is SVGAGI in the germline V gene. The CDR3 runs 16 residues. V lost 2 bases and J 4 bases, leaving 18 bases between the germline ends. The CDR3 coding sequence is TGTGCCAGCAGTTACGCAAGACAAGGTATTGGGTACGAGCAGTACTTC. Protein sequence: CASSYARQGIGYEQYF.

This clone appeared a few times. The chain is built from TRBV28 and TRBJ1-4, with D maybe TRBD1 (6 bases). The CDR3 is made up of 16 amino acids. The germline gives CDR1 MDHEN, CDR2 SYDVKM. Trimming took 6 bases from V and 3 from J, leaving 17 bases between them. CDR3 residues: CASSKQGKWANEKLFF. Written as DNA, the CDR3 is TGTGCCAGCAGCAAACAGGGTAAATGGGCTAATGAAAAACTGTTTTTT.

The gene calls are TRBV5-4 and TRBJ2-2, with 7 bases fitting TRBD1. CDR3 size: 15 residues. The trim removed 5 bases at V and 4 bases at J, leaving 8 bases unmatched. From germline, CDR1 is SGHNT and CDR2 YYREEE (reference sequence). CDR3 region: CASSSDRESTGELFF. The CDR3 nucleotides are TGTGCCAGCAGTAGCGACAGGGAGAGCACCGGGGAGCTGTTTTTT.

The J gene is TRBJ2-7, the V gene TRBV6-5; the D gene is possibly TRBD1 (5 bases). Trimming left V 6 bases short and J 2 bases short, with 14 bases between. The CDR3 covers 14 residues. Germline CDR1 is MNHEY and CDR2 is SVGAGI. The CDR3, as DNA: TGTGCCAGCAGCCGACAGACCGATCCCTACGAGCAGTACTTC. Amino acid sequence: CASSRQTDPYEQYF.

V usage is TRBV19 and J usage is TRBJ2-1; D is uncertain. The V end was cut by 0 bases, the J end by 7 bases, with 13 bases between. The CDR3 spans 15 residues. The germline CDR1 and CDR2 sequences are LNHDA and SQIVND (reference sequence). The CDR3 sequence is CASSIEQLPSNEQFF. The CDR3 DNA reads TGTGCCAGTAGTATAGAACAGTTACCATCGAATGAGCAGTTCTTC.

CDR3 DNA: TGTGCCTGGAGTCGTGACAGGGTACTTACAAATGAGCAGTTCTTC. Encoded protein: CAWSRDRVLTNEQFF. V gene TRBV30 combines with J gene TRBJ2-1, with 7 positions matching TRBD1. Germline CDR1 and CDR2: GTSNPN and SVGIG (reference sequence). The length of the CDR3 is 15 residues. With V trimmed by 2 bases and J by 7 bases, 11 bases remained unmatched.

J is TRBJ1-1 and V is TRBV19, with TRBD1 matching over 12 bases. The length of the CDR3 is 15 residues. Germline V gene data show CDR1 as LNHDA and CDR2 as SQIVND (reference sequence). The V gene end was trimmed by 5 bases and the J gene end by 4 bases; junction bases not matched to a gene: 5. The CDR3 loop is CASSPRDRGPTEAFF. CDR3 DNA: TGTGCCAGTAGTCCCCGGGACAGGGGGCCCACTGAAGCTTTCTTT.

The chain employs TRBV28 and TRBJ2-5, with D perhaps TRBD1 (5 bases). The CDR3 contains 14 residues. Trimming cost V 1 base and J 2 bases, with 8 bases left between them. Germline assignment: CDR1 MDHEN and CDR2 SYDVKM. CDR3 nucleotides: TGTGCCAGCAGTTTATTCAGGGAACAAGAGACCCAGTACTTC. Its translation: CASSLFREQETQYF. Variable domain in full (rest from reference TRBV28 and TRBJ2-5): DVKVTQSSRYLVKRTGEKVFLECVQDMDHENMFWYRQDPGLGLRLIYFSYDVKMKEKGDIPEGYSVSREKKERFSLILESASTNQTSMYLCASSLFREQETQYFGPGTRLLVL.

V is TRBV13 and J is TRBJ1-2; 8 nucleotides match TRBD1. With 10 bases clipped from V and 8 bases from J, the junction kept 18 bases outside the gene matches. Germline V gives CDR1 PRHDT, CDR2 FYEKMQ (reference sequence). The CDR3 is 15 amino acids. CDR3 protein: CATLTLTDREGGYTF. As DNA, the CDR3 is TGTGCCACCCTGACTTTAACGGACAGGGAAGGGGGCTACACCTTC. Variable domain in full (rest from reference TRBV13 and TRBJ1-2): AAGVIQSPRHLIKEKRETATLKCYPIPRHDTVYWYQQGPGQDPQFLISFYEKMQSDKGSIPDRFSAQQFSDYHSELNMSSLELGDSALYFCATLTLTDREGGYTFGSGTRLTVV.

In this sample, this clone turned up a few times. This sequence joins TRBV19 and TRBJ2-7; D might be TRBD1 (5 bases). Trimming stripped 3 bases from V and 3 bases from J, with 9 bases between. The CDR3 totals 13 residues. Per the germline V gene, CDR1 is LNHDA and CDR2 is SQIVND (reference sequence). CDR3 in DNA: TGTGCCAGTAGTATTTGTCAGGGCTACGAGCAGTACTTC. It is translated as CASSICQGYEQYF.

The genes are TRBV27 and TRBJ1-5; no definite D call. Germline V CDR1 and CDR2: MNHEY, SMNVEV (reference sequence). The CDR3 is 14 residues long. Trimming pared 5 bases from V and 5 bases from J, leaving 13 bases between. Here the CDR3 DNA reads TGTGCCAGCAGTATCCGAGGGCCCCATCAGCCCCAGCATTTT. Translation: CASSIRGPHQPQHF.